Below are 10 T cell receptor beta chains sequenced from a single sample in a study of blood T cell repertoires in COVID-19. Generated by immunoSEQ multiplex PCR, the TCRdb table keeps only in-frame clones and is missing some. The sample yields some 230,000 clones, roughly 89% seen once. The sample was peripheral blood. The receptors stem from a young man who had recovered from COVID-19.

The rearrangement joins TRBV9 to TRBJ2-7; TRBD1 is a possible D gene (6 bases). Trimming took 3 bases from V and 3 from J, leaving 7 bases between them. Germline assignment: CDR1 SGDLS and CDR2 YYNGEE. This CDR3 has 12 residues. CDR3 bases: TGTGCCAGCAGCGGGACAGTCTACGAGCAGTACTTC. Encoded protein: CASSGTVYEQYF.

This chain links TRBV7-9 with TRBJ2-4, with TRBD2 matching 13 bases. With 5 bases clipped from V and 1 base from J, the junction kept 5 bases outside the gene matches. CDR1 is SEHNR and CDR2 is FQNEAQ in the germline V gene (reference sequence). The CDR3 runs 17 residues. The CDR3 bases are TGTGCCAGCAGCGCACCGGGACTAGCGGGGGCCAAAAACATTCAGTACTTC. Its translation: CASSAPGLAGAKNIQYF.

The chain is built from TRBV6-1 and TRBJ2-2; no firm D call. The CDR3 extends over 13 amino acids. The ends were cut back, 0 bases at V and 6 bases at J, with 5 bases in the middle. Germline values: CDR1 MNHNS, CDR2 SASEGT. CDR3 protein: CASSEAAAGELFF. The DNA for the CDR3 is TGTGCCAGCAGTGAAGCGGCGGCCGGGGAGCTGTTTTTT.

This sequence joins TRBV3-1 (or the pseudogene TRBV3-2) and TRBJ1-3; D possibly corresponds to TRBD1 (6 bases). The CDR3 is made up of 13 amino acids. The V gene lost 4 bases and the J gene lost 4 bases, with 8 bases spanning the gap. Per the germline V gene, CDR1 is LGHDT and CDR2 is YNNKEL (reference sequence). CDR3 region: CASSPGQGNTIYF. The CDR3 nucleotides are TGTGCCAGCAGCCCTGGACAGGGAAACACCATATATTTT.

This chain connects TRBV5-1 to TRBJ1-1; TRBD1 agrees at 9 bases. With V trimmed by 3 bases and J by 5 bases, 11 bases remained unmatched. CDR3 length: 16 residues. Per the germline V gene, CDR1 is SGHRS and CDR2 is YFSETQ. CDR3 residues: CASSYLPGQGSTEAFF. The CDR3 DNA is TGCGCCAGCAGCTATCTGCCGGGACAGGGAAGTACTGAAGCTTTCTTT.

CDR3 DNA sequence: TGCGCCAGCAGCTCCCTCAGCACCGGGGAGCTGTTTTTT. Amino acid sequence: CASSSLSTGELFF. The V call is TRBV5-1, the J call TRBJ2-2; D ambiguous. Germline V CDR1 and CDR2: SGHRS, YFSETQ. The CDR3 sequence is 13 residues long. V lost 3 bases and J 4 bases, leaving 7 bases between the germline ends.

V usage is TRBV18 and J usage is TRBJ2-2, with 7 bases matching TRBD1. CDR3 size: 16 residues. CDR1 and CDR2 (germline): KGHSH, LQKENI. The junction had 10 bases not matched to a gene; V was cut back by 3 bases and J by 6 bases. The CDR3 bases are TGTGCCAGCTCACCCTTTAGCCTGGGACAGTCCGGGGAGCTGTTTTTT. Translation gives CASSPFSLGQSGELFF. The full variable domain, completed using reference TRBV18 and TRBJ2-2, is NAGVMQNPRHLVRRRGQEARLRCSPMKGHSHVYWYRQLPEEGLKFMVYLQKENIIDESGMPKERFSAEFPKEGPSILRIQQVVRGDSAAYFCASSPFSLGQSGELFFGEGSRLTVL.

This clone is a singleton in its sample. The chain links TRBV4-1 to TRBJ1-5; D gene unclear. V gave up 4 bases and J gave up 9 bases, with 7 bases separating them. The CDR3 has 11 residues. The germline CDR1 and CDR2 sequences are MGHRA and YSYEKL. This chain's CDR3 is CASSPGGPQHF. The CDR3, as DNA: TGCGCCAGCAGCCCGGGTGGGCCCCAGCATTTT.

The chain links TRBV19 to TRBJ1-4, with TRBD1 matching 7 bases. The CDR3 extends over 16 amino acids. Germline CDR1 reads LNHDA; CDR2 reads SQIVND (reference sequence). V lost 9 bases to trimming and J lost 3 bases; unmatched junction nucleotides: 13. The CDR3 nucleotides read TGTGCCAGCAACTCGAGAGGGGACAGTTCTAATGAAAAACTGTTTTTT. This gives the protein CASNSRGDSSNEKLFF. The whole variable domain, remainder taken from reference TRBV19 and TRBJ1-4, is DGGITQSPKYLFRKEGQNVTLSCEQNLNHDAMYWYRQDPGQGLRLIYYSQIVNDFQKGDIAEGYSVSREKKESFPLTVTSAQKNPTAFYLCASNSRGDSSNEKLFFGSGTQLSVL.

The V gene is TRBV4-1, the J gene TRBJ1-1; D ambiguous. Germline CDR1 reads MGHRA; CDR2 reads YSYEKL. The CDR3 has 15 residues. Trimming stripped 3 bases from V and 6 bases from J, with 17 bases between. CDR3 coding DNA: TGCGCCAGCAGCCAGGCCCCAGCGTTGGTAGCTGAAGCTTTCTTT. Its protein product is CASSQAPALVAEAFF.